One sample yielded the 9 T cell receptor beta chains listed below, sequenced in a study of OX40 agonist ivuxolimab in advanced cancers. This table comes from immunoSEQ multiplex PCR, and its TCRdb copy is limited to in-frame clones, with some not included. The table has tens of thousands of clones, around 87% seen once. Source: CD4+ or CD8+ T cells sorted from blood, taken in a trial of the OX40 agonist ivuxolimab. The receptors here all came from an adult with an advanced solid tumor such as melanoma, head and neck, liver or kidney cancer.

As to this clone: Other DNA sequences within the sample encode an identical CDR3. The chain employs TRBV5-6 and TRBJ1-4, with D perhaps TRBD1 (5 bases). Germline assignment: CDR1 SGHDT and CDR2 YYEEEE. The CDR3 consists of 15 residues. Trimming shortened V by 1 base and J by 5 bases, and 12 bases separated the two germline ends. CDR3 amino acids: CASSLHDRPNEKLFF. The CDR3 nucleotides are TGTGCCAGCAGCTTGCACGACAGACCAAATGAAAAACTGTTTTTT.

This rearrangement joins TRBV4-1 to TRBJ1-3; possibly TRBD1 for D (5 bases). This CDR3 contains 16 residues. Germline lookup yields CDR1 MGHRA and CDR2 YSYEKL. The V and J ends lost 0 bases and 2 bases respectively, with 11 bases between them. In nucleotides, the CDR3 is TGCGCCAGCAGCCAAGATGCAGGGTCGGCTGGAAACACCATATATTTT. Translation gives CASSQDAGSAGNTIYF.

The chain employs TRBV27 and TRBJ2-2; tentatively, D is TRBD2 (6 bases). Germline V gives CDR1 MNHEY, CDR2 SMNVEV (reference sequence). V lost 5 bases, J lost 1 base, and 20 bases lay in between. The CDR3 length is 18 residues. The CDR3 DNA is TGTGCCAGCAGTGGCTGGGACTTAGGACAAGAGAACACCGGGGAGCTGTTTTTT. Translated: CASSGWDLGQENTGELFF.

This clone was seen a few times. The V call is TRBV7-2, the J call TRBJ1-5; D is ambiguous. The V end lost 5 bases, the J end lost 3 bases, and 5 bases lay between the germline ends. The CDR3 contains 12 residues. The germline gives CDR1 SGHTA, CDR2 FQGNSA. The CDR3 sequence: CASSGINQPQHF. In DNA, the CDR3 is TGTGCCAGCAGCGGTATCAATCAGCCCCAGCATTTT.

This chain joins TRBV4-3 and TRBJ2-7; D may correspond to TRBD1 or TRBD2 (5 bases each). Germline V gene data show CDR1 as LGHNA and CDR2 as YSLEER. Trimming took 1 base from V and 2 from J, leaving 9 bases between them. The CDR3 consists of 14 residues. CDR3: CASSQGTGPYEQYF. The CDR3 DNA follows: TGCGCCAGCAGCCAAGGGACGGGGCCCTACGAGCAGTACTTC.

In nucleotides, the CDR3 is TGCAGCGTTGTACAAGCGGGAGGGCCTAGTGAATACGAGCAGTACTTC. It yields the protein CSVVQAGGPSEYEQYF. The V and J genes are TRBV29-1 and TRBJ2-7; 10 bases map to TRBD2. The V gene's germline CDR1 is SQVTM and CDR2 ANQGSEA. The CDR3 covers 16 residues. Trimming took 4 bases from V and 4 from J; bases not matched to a gene: 13.

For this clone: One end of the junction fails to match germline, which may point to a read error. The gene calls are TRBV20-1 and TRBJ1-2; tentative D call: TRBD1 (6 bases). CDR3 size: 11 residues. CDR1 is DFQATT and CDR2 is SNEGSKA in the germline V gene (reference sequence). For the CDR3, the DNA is TGCAGTGCCCTTGGACAGTATGGCTACGCCTTC. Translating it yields CSALGQYGYAF.

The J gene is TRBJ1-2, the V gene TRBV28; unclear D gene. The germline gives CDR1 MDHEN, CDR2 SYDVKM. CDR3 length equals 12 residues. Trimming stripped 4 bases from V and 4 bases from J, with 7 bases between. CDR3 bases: TGTGCCAGCAGTTCGACGGTCTATGGCTACACCTTC. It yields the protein CASSSTVYGYTF.

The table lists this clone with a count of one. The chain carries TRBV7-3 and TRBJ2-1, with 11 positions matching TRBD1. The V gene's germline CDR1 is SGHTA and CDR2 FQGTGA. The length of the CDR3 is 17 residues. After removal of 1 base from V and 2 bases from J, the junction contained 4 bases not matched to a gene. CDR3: CASSLIPGQGAYNEQFF. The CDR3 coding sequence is TGTGCCAGCAGCTTAATTCCGGGACAGGGGGCCTACAATGAGCAGTTCTTC.